This TCR beta chain was found in a study of blood T cell repertoires in COVID-19. Turning to the study itself: T cells, B-cell-depleted T cells, or PBMCs supplied cDNA or gDNA.

Original processing methods: Cell counts per sample came from amplifying reference gene primers. This table comes from immunoSEQ multiplex PCR, and its TCRdb copy is limited to in-frame clones, with some not included. V, J and clone size derive from that table, while D and trimming were established from the DNA sequence. The data show some 200,000 clones, roughly 82% seen once. The V segment lost 2 bases and the J segment 2 bases; nucleotides outside the gene matches: 8. Per the germline V gene, CDR1 is MNHEY and CDR2 is SVGAGI. The CDR3 has 16 amino acids. This clone appeared a few times. Sequenced input: peripheral blood. The TCR comes from a man in his forties or fifties with active or convalescent COVID-19. The genes are TRBV6-5 and TRBJ2-7; the match to TRBD1 covers 8 bases. The CDR3 region is CASSYGTGPIPYEQYF. The CDR3 nucleotides read TGTGCCAGCAGTTACGGGACAGGCCCTATCCCCTACGAGCAGTACTTC.